This TCR beta chain is from a study of beta chain features in type 1 diabetes. Sequenced material consisted of expressed TCRB transcripts (all of the isolated RNA was reverse transcribed). Produced via immunoSEQ multiplex PCR; TCRdb's table is partial and in-frame only. The sample lists 300,000 to 450,000 clones, roughly 12% occurring once. This CDR3 region has 15 residues. The V end lost 4 bases, the J end lost 0 bases, and 10 bases lay between the germline ends. The V gene's germline CDR1 is MDHEN and CDR2 SYDVKM. Points from the study as a whole: Among all four CD4+ subsets, Type 1 diabetes patients had TCRB CDR3s that were moderately but significantly shorter.

This clone was found a few times. Its antigen is not identified. It was one heparinised blood draw, averaging around 120 mL, that each donor gave. The sequence came from a woman under 30 with type 1 diabetes. The J gene is TRBJ1-3, the V gene TRBV28; D gene uncertain. Sequenced: naive CD4+ T cells from blood. This CDR3 reads CASSSRGASGNTIYF. Here the CDR3 DNA reads TGTGCCAGCAGTTCTCGGGGAGCCTCTGGAAACACCATATATTTT. The variable domain in full, with the rest retrieved from reference TRBV28 and TRBJ1-3, is DVKVTQSSRYLVKRTGEKVFLECVQDMDHENMFWYRQDPGLGLRLIYFSYDVKMKEKGDIPEGYSVSREKKERFSLILESASTNQTSMYLCASSSRGASGNTIYFGEGSWLTVV.